A selection of T cell receptor beta chains follows, all from one sample in a study of shared clonotypes between healthy human individuals. Using immunoSEQ multiplex PCR, the repertoire was profiled, and TCRdb retains in-frame clones only, with some absent. Altogether about 2 million clones are present, 85% to 95% being singletons, with the ten largest covering more than 0.1%. The specimen was naive CD4+ T cells sorted from blood. Receptors originate from a man aged 18 to 35 in good health. Each CDR3 is given with its conserved first and last residue. A D gene is named only where the DNA matches it firmly. Rows may omit the clone size; those that give it use once, few, many or a size class.

clone_size j_call d_call cdr3_length v_call cdr3_nt cdr3_aa
. TRBJ1-5 . 14 TRBV6-5 TGTGCCAGCAGCTCCGACGGGGGGAATCAGCCCCAGCATTTT CASSSDGGNQPQHF
. TRBJ2-2 . 16 TRBV10-3 TGTGCCATCAGAAGAGGCGGGGGCCTCTCGACCGGGGAGCTGTTTTTT CAIRRGGGLSTGELFF
. TRBJ2-1 . 16 TRBV4-3 TGCGCCAGCAGCCAAGATGTGGGAAACACCTACAATGAGCAGTTCTTC CASSQDVGNTYNEQFF
. TRBJ2-7 TRBD1 14 TRBV2 TGTGCCAGCAGGACCGGGACAGGGGGTTACGAGCAGTACTTC CASRTGTGGYEQYF
. TRBJ2-7 . 14 TRBV7-9 TGTGCCAGCAGCTTAGGATGGGCCGGCTCGGAGCAGTACTTC CASSLGWAGSEQYF
. TRBJ2-2 TRBD1 14 TRBV6-1 TGTGCCAGCAGTGGCCACAGGGGTACCGGGGAGCTGTTTTTT CASSGHRGTGELFF
. TRBJ2-7 . 14 TRBV5-1 TGCGCCAGCAGCTTGGGGTCGGCAGCCTACGAGCAGTACTTC CASSLGSAAYEQYF
. TRBJ2-1 TRBD2 18 TRBV5-1 TGCGCCAGCAGCCCGGGACTAGCGGTAGAACGGATCTACAATGAGCAGTTCTTC CASSPGLAVERIYNEQFF
. TRBJ2-3 . 13 TRBV2 TGTGCCAGCACTGGCGTCGGGGTAGATACGCAGTATTTT CASTGVGVDTQYF
. TRBJ2-2 . 15 TRBV4-2 TGTGCCAGCAGGCCAGGGACTGCTAACACCGGGGAGCTGTTTTTT CASRPGTANTGELFF
. TRBJ1-2 TRBD1 13 TRBV28 TGTGCCAGCAGTACACAGGGGAACTATGGCTACACCTTC CASSTQGNYGYTF
. TRBJ2-7 TRBD1 16 TRBV7-6 TGTGCCAGCAGCCGTGGACAGGGACATTGGGACTACGAGCAGTACTTC CASSRGQGHWDYEQYF
. TRBJ2-7 . 15 TRBV28 TGTGCCAGCAGTTTGGCTTGGGATGACTCCTACGAGCAGTACTTC CASSLAWDDSYEQYF
. TRBJ2-2 . 15 TRBV7-9 TGTGCCAGCAGCGGTCGGGTTTTGAACACCGGGGAGCTGTTTTTT CASSGRVLNTGELFF
. TRBJ2-3 TRBD2 16 TRBV6-5 TGTGCCAGCAGTTACAAAGCGGGGGGTCGCACAGATACGCAGTATTTT CASSYKAGGRTDTQYF
once TRBJ2-1 . 14 TRBV11-3 TGTGCCAGCAGCTTAGGTATGGGCTTAAATGAGCAGTTCTTC CASSLGMGLNEQFF
. TRBJ1-4 . 14 TRBV6-6 TGTGCCAGCAGGCCAGACCTACGGGATGAAAAACTGTTTTTT CASRPDLRDEKLFF
. TRBJ2-3 . 15 TRBV6-1 TGTGCCAGCAGTGTGGGGGGGCTTTACACAGATACGCAGTATTTT CASSVGGLYTDTQYF
once TRBJ2-2 TRBD2 17 TRBV4-3 TGCGCCAGCAGCCAAGATGGCGCGGGAGGCAGAACCGGGGAGCTGTTTTTT CASSQDGAGGRTGELFF
. TRBJ1-2 TRBD1 15 TRBV5-4 TGTGCCAGCAGCTTGGCCCAGGACAGGGTCGGTGGCTACACCTTC CASSLAQDRVGGYTF
. TRBJ2-1 . 17 TRBV9 TGTGCCAGCAGCGAACCCCCGGGGCGCCCTAGGGAGGATGAGCAGTTCTTC CASSEPPGRPREDEQFF
. TRBJ1-2 . 14 TRBV7-9 TGTGCCAGCAGCTACTACGGGGGCGGTTATGGCTACACCTTC CASSYYGGGYGYTF
. TRBJ2-4 . 15 TRBV14 TGTGCCAGCAGCCAAACTTGGACTCGTGAAAACATTCAGTACTTC CASSQTWTRENIQYF
. TRBJ2-6 . 15 TRBV6-1 TGTGCCACCAGACCGGGGGGCTTTGGGGCCAACGTCCTGACTTTC CATRPGGFGANVLTF
many TRBJ1-6 TRBD1 16 TRBV28 TGTGCCAGCAGTCCCCCAGTGGGACAGGATAATTCACCCCTCCACTTT CASSPPVGQDNSPLHF
once TRBJ2-7 TRBD1 13 TRBV10-3 TGTGCCATCAGTGACTCCGACAGGGGCGAGCAGTACTTC CAISDSDRGEQYF